These 8 T cell receptor beta chains originate from one sample sequenced in a study of blood T cells in healthy people across ages. Primers used in a second PCR of roughly 7 to 12 cycles were a sample-barcoded 5' primer and a J-beta primer mix. MiXCR, run by TCRdb on the 5' RACE reads, gives a single entry per CDR3 protein. The data hold about 1,500,000 distinct CDR3 sequences, with 28% observed a single time. The sample was blood. The receptors originated from a woman in her twenties or thirties in good health.

V usage is TRBV21-1 and J usage is TRBJ2-7; no check of the table's D call, TRBD1, against the DNA was made. TRBV21-1 is classified as a pseudogene. The CDR3 is made up of 15 amino acids. In nucleotides, the CDR3 is TGTGCCAGCAGCGCGCGACAGGACCAAGACTACGAGCAGTACTTC. Encoded protein: CASSARQDQDYEQYF.

This clonotype appeared a few times. This chain joins TRBV28 and TRBJ2-1, with 10 bases matching TRBD1. V shed 6 bases and J 8 bases; nucleotides not matched to a gene: 13. This CDR3 region has 16 residues. CDR1 is MDHEN, CDR2 SYDVKM, per germline. This CDR3 is CASRSTPGQGPDEQFF. Written as DNA, the CDR3 is TGTGCCAGCAGATCTACGCCGGGACAGGGGCCGGATGAGCAGTTCTTC. The variable domain in full, completed from reference TRBV28 and TRBJ2-1, reads DVKVTQSSRYLVKRTGEKVFLECVQDMDHENMFWYRQDPGLGLRLIYFSYDVKMKEKGDIPEGYSVSREKKERFSLILESASTNQTSMYLCASRSTPGQGPDEQFFGPGTRLTVL.

There are a few counts of this clonotype. This chain joins TRBV2 and TRBJ2-5; 7 bases line up with TRBD1. Germline CDR1 and CDR2: SNHLY and FYNNEI. With V trimmed by 4 bases and J by 5 bases, 4 bases remained unmatched. This CDR3 has 13 amino acids. Written as DNA, the CDR3 is TGTGCCAGCAGTGGTAACAGGGGTGAGACCCAGTACTTC. It yields the protein CASSGNRGETQYF.

This clonotype has at least ten counts. This sequence joins TRBV3-1 and TRBJ1-1, with TRBD1 identical over 10 bases. The CDR3 length is 13 residues. In germline, CDR1 is LGHDT, CDR2 YNNKEL (reference sequence). J lost 6 bases, V lost 6 bases, and 4 bases had no gene match. The CDR3 DNA is TGTGCCAGCAGTCGACAGGGGGCAGCTGAAGCTTTCTTT. Its translation is CASSRQGAAEAFF. Full variable domain (missing parts from reference TRBV3-1 and TRBJ1-1): DTAVSQTPKYLVTQMGNDKSIKCEQNLGHDTMYWYKQDSKKFLKIMFSYNNKELIINETVPNRFSPKSPDKAHLNLHINSLELGDSAVYFCASSRQGAAEAFFGQGTRLTVV.

The chain joins TRBV24-1 to TRBJ2-5, with D possibly being TRBD1 or TRBD2 (5 bases each). The CDR3 totals 15 residues. Deletions cut 5 bases from V and 5 bases from J, with 17 bases between. Germline CDR1 and CDR2: KGHDR and SFDVKD. CDR3: CATSVGDRPGETQYF. The CDR3 coding sequence is TGTGCCACCAGTGTGGGGGACCGCCCGGGTGAGACCCAGTACTTC.

The table lists this clonotype with a few counts. J is TRBJ2-2 and V is TRBV7-9; D not resolved. CDR1 is SEHNR, CDR2 FQNEAQ, per germline (reference sequence). Trimming took 11 bases from V and 5 from J, leaving 18 bases between them. CDR3 size: 14 residues. The CDR3 coding sequence is TGTGCCCCGCAGGCCACTGGCCCAACCGGGGAGCTGTTTTTT. Translation: CAPQATGPTGELFF. Full variable domain (remainder filled in from reference TRBV7-9 and TRBJ2-2): DTGVSQNPRHKITKRGQNVTFRCDPISEHNRLYWYRQTLGQGPEFLTYFQNEAQLEKSRLLSDRFSAERPKGSFSTLEIQRTEQGDSAMYLCAPQATGPTGELFFGEGSRLTVL.

The sample holds a few counts of this clonotype. V and J are TRBV7-9 and TRBJ2-3; 7 bases are a match to TRBD1. Germline V lookup: CDR1 SEHNR, CDR2 FQNEAQ (reference sequence). The CDR3 extends over 16 amino acids. V lost 1 base to trimming and J lost 5 bases; unmatched junction nucleotides: 9. In DNA, the CDR3 is TGTGCCAGCAGCTTAGGTGGACAGGCTCAAGGAGATACGCAGTATTTT. Its translation is CASSLGGQAQGDTQYF.

As regards this clonotype: Since a much larger clone is just one base distant, this may be a read error. This chain joins TRBV7-2 and TRBJ2-4, with 11 bases lining up with TRBD2. The closer fit of TRBJ2-7 to the DNA end suggests the J call may be wrong. This CDR3 region has 14 residues. Germline V lookup: CDR1 SGHTA, CDR2 FQGNSA. The CDR3 region is CTSSLGLAATEQYF. DNA of the CDR3: TGTACCAGCAGCCTGGGACTAGCGGCTACCGAGCAGTACTTC.